This is a list of T cell receptor beta chains from one sample in a study of CD8+CD57+ T cells in acquired aplastic anemia. One entry per CDR3 protein, called by TCRdb with MiXCR from the reads. Among fewer than 200,000 distinct CDR3 sequences, about 64% were seen once, and the ten largest hold roughly half. Sequenced: sorted CD4+, CD8+, or CD8+CD57+ T cells (not recorded which) from PBMCs. These receptors were collected from a human donor with aplastic anemia. Both conserved end residues are part of each CDR3. The D gene is left open where the match is weak. Expanded clones are given a class, and other clones once, few, many or no size at all.

length	J	D	size	V	CDR3	DNA
13	TRBJ2-1	TRBD1	few	TRBV20-1	CRAVGQGVNEQFF	TGCAGAGCCGTGGGACAGGGAGTAAATGAGCAGTTCTTC
9	TRBJ1-1	.	.	TRBV7-9	CASGAITFF	TGTGCCAGCGGGGCCATCACTTTCTTT
13	TRBJ1-2	.	.	TRBV9	CASSGIGDYGYTF	TGTGCCAGCAGCGGCATAGGGGACTATGGCTACACCTTC
15	TRBJ1-1	.	.	TRBV7-8	CASSLSGRTNTEAFF	TGTGCCAGCAGCTTATCCGGTCGGACGAACACTGAAGCTTTCTTT
12	TRBJ1-2	.	.	TRBV9	CASTGRDYGYTF	TGTGCCAGCACAGGGAGGGACTATGGCTACACCTTC
14	TRBJ1-3	.	few	TRBV2	CASSEVGFGNTIYF	TGTGCCAGCAGTGAAGTAGGGTTTGGAAACACCATATATTTT
15	TRBJ2-1	TRBD2	.	TRBV7-3	CASSSRLAGEHEQFF	TGTGCCAGCAGCTCCCGACTAGCGGGAGAGCATGAGCAGTTCTTC
13	TRBJ2-7	.	few	TRBV5-8	CASSLLGPYEQYF	TGTGCCAGCAGCTTGTTGGGGCCCTACGAGCAGTACTTC
13	TRBJ2-1	.	many	TRBV14	CASSQRLIDEQFF	TGTGCCAGCAGCCAAAGGCTAATCGATGAGCAGTTCTTC
14	TRBJ2-5	TRBD2	.	TRBV6-1	CASSASGGWETQYF	TGTGCCAGCAGTGCCTCGGGAGGGTGGGAGACCCAGTACTTC
13	TRBJ2-1	.	.	TRBV2	CASIWTGYNEQFF	TGTGCCAGCATATGGACTGGCTACAATGAGCAGTTCTTC
15	TRBJ2-7	TRBD2	.	TRBV10-3	CAISEERTSGDEQYF	TGTGCCATCAGTGAGGAGAGGACTAGCGGTGACGAGCAGTACTTC
15	TRBJ1-4	.	.	TRBV5-1	CASKGRGFTNEKLFF	TGCGCCAGCAAAGGTCGGGGGTTTACTAATGAAAAACTGTTTTTT
14	TRBJ2-7	.	.	TRBV11-2	CASSFSMGVREQYF	TGTGCCAGCAGCTTCTCTATGGGAGTTCGGGAGCAGTACTTC
15	TRBJ2-7	TRBD1	.	TRBV20-1	CSASPRQGKAYEQYF	TGCAGTGCTAGTCCCCGACAGGGAAAGGCCTACGAGCAGTACTTC
14	TRBJ1-6	TRBD1	.	TRBV5-1	CASSYWTGESPLHF	TGCGCCAGCAGCTATTGGACAGGGGAATCACCCCTCCACTTT
14	TRBJ2-7	TRBD2	.	TRBV29-1	CSVLRTSTPYEQYF	TGCAGCGTCCTCAGGACTAGCACACCCTACGAGCAGTACTTC
14	TRBJ2-3	TRBD2	.	TRBV20-1	CSASKRGQTNTQYF	TGCAGTGCTAGTAAGCGGGGGCAAACCAATACGCAGTATTTT
15	TRBJ2-5	TRBD2	.	TRBV20-1	CSATTSGGAGETQYF	TGCAGTGCAACAACTAGCGGGGGGGCGGGGGAGACCCAGTACTTC
15	TRBJ2-1	.	few	TRBV10-1	CASSETASSYNEQFF	TGCGCCAGCAGTGAAACAGCGAGCTCCTACAATGAGCAGTTCTTC
14	TRBJ2-3	.	.	TRBV4-2	CASSQALEVDTQYF	TGTGCCAGCAGCCAAGCTCTAGAGGTAGATACGCAGTATTTT
16	TRBJ2-3	TRBD2	.	TRBV7-8	CASSLALLAVTDTQYF	TGTGCCAGCAGCTTAGCCCTACTAGCGGTCACAGATACGCAGTATTTT
12	TRBJ1-2	.	.	TRBV25-1	CASSEGNYGYTF	TGTGCCAGCAGTGAAGGGAACTATGGCTACACCTTC
16	TRBJ1-2	TRBD1	.	TRBV5-1	CASSLANPGGDYGYTF	TGCGCCAGCAGCTTGGCCAACCCAGGGGGGGACTATGGCTACACCTTC
11	TRBJ2-7	.	few	TRBV7-9	CASSSPWGQYF	TGTGCCAGCAGCTCTCCGTGGGGGCAGTACTTC
14	TRBJ1-1	.	.	TRBV6-4	CASSELAGGTEAFF	TGTGCCAGCAGTGAACTAGCGGGAGGAACTGAAGCTTTCTTT
16	TRBJ1-6	.	.	TRBV3-2	CASSRGLSSYNSPLHF	TGTGCCAGCAGTCGGGGACTAAGCTCCTATAATTCACCCCTCCACTTT
15	TRBJ2-1	.	.	TRBV19	CASSSDRTPLQEQFF	TGTGCCAGTAGCTCCGACAGGACCCCTTTGCAGGAGCAGTTCTTC
14	TRBJ1-1	TRBD1	.	TRBV20-1	CSAKAGGGNTEAFF	TGCAGTGCTAAAGCAGGGGGCGGGAACACTGAAGCTTTCTTT
14	TRBJ1-1	.	.	TRBV5-6	CASSLDRANTEAFF	TGTGCCAGCAGCTTGGACAGGGCTAACACTGAAGCTTTCTTT
12	TRBJ2-7	.	.	TRBV29-1	CSVAPSPLEQYF	TGCAGCGTTGCCCCATCCCCTCTCGAGCAGTACTTC
14	TRBJ2-1	.	.	TRBV19	CASHRGGTYNEQFF	TGTGCCAGTCACAGGGGGGGGACCTACAATGAGCAGTTCTTC
15	TRBJ2-3	TRBD2	.	TRBV7-3	CASSETSASTDTQYF	TGTGCCAGCAGTGAAACTAGCGCCAGCACAGATACGCAGTATTTT
12	TRBJ1-5	.	.	TRBV12-5	CASGPPNQPQHF	TGTGCTAGTGGTCCCCCCAATCAGCCCCAGCATTTT
13	TRBJ1-2	.	once	TRBV2	CASRTGQTYGYTF	TGTGCCAGCAGGACCGGGCAGACCTATGGCTACACCTTC
13	TRBJ1-1	.	.	TRBV2	CASSGQVNTEAFF	TGTGCCAGCAGTGGACAGGTGAACACTGAAGCTTTCTTT
14	TRBJ2-7	TRBD1	.	TRBV20-1	CSAREYRGDYEQYF	TGCAGTGCTAGAGAGTACAGGGGGGACTACGAGCAGTACTTC
13	TRBJ1-4	.	.	TRBV2	CASRGTAFEKLFF	TGTGCCAGCAGGGGGACGGCATTTGAAAAACTGTTTTTT
11	TRBJ2-1	.	.	TRBV7-9	CASISENEQFF	TGTGCCAGCATTTCGGAGAATGAGCAGTTCTTC
11	TRBJ2-1	.	.	TRBV5-6	CASSFDLEQFF	TGTGCCAGCAGCTTCGACCTGGAGCAGTTCTTC
13	TRBJ1-6	.	.	TRBV19	CATMPSRYSPFHF	TGTGCCACCATGCCCTCAAGGTATTCACCCTTCCACTTT
13	TRBJ1-2	TRBD1	few	TRBV6-4	CASSDEGAGGYTF	TGTGCCAGCAGTGACGAGGGGGCCGGCGGCTACACCTTC
14	TRBJ2-1	.	.	TRBV5-1	CASSLGREGDEQFF	TGCGCCAGCAGCTTGGGGCGGGAAGGGGATGAGCAGTTCTTC
16	TRBJ2-3	TRBD2	once	TRBV12-3/TRBV12-4	CASSLGLAHSTDTQYF	TGTGCCAGCAGTTTAGGACTAGCGCACAGCACAGATACGCAGTATTTT
13	TRBJ2-7	TRBD1	few	TRBV24-1	CATSEGQGYEQYF	TGTGCCACCAGTGAGGGACAGGGCTACGAGCAGTACTTC
12	TRBJ2-7	TRBD1	few	TRBV20-1	CSAGTGDYEQYF	TGCAGTGCTGGTACAGGGGACTACGAGCAGTACTTC
16	TRBJ1-5	TRBD1	.	TRBV2	CASSFDRGRNNQPQHF	TGTGCCAGCAGTTTCGACAGGGGACGAAACAATCAGCCCCAGCATTTT
16	TRBJ1-4	.	once	TRBV10-3	CAISESKVGLIEKLFF	TGTGCCATCAGTGAGTCGAAAGTAGGGTTAATTGAAAAACTGTTTTTT
12	TRBJ2-7	.	few	TRBV24-1	CATSDSTYEQYF	TGTGCCACCAGTGACTCCACGTACGAGCAGTACTTC
14	TRBJ1-2	.	.	TRBV29-1	CSVDRGTFNYGYTF	TGCAGCGTTGATCGGGGGACCTTTAACTATGGCTACACCTTC
13	TRBJ2-7	TRBD1	.	TRBV5-5	CASTGGQAYEQYF	TGTGCCAGCACAGGGGGACAGGCCTACGAGCAGTACTTC
17	TRBJ2-1	TRBD2	few	TRBV24-1	CATSDPSLAGGGDEQFF	TGTGCCACCAGTGACCCCTCACTAGCGGGAGGAGGTGATGAGCAGTTCTTC
13	TRBJ2-1	.	.	TRBV12-3/TRBV12-4	CASSLSRTDEQFF	TGTGCCAGCAGTTTAAGCAGAACGGATGAGCAGTTCTTC
14	TRBJ2-3	TRBD2	few	TRBV29-1	CSVERTSGTDTQYF	TGCAGCGTTGAAAGGACTAGCGGCACAGATACGCAGTATTTT
15	TRBJ2-1	.	few	TRBV10-3	CAISESQTSYNEQFF	TGTGCCATCAGTGAGTCCCAGACGAGCTACAATGAGCAGTTCTTC
18	TRBJ2-5	TRBD2	.	TRBV7-9	CASSLGTSGRAWQETQYF	TGTGCCAGCAGCTTAGGAACTAGCGGGAGGGCCTGGCAAGAGACCCAGTACTTC